These 26 T cell receptor beta chains came from one sample sequenced in a study of T cells in women clearing cervical HPV infection. Profiled with immunoSEQ multiplex PCR; TCRdb holds only in-frame clones, not every one. The sample totals 25,000 to 30,000 clones; its top ten clones hold around 10%. Sequences were obtained from blood buffy coat. These receptor sequences come from a woman aged 18 to 75 with a cervical HPV16 infection that either progressed to CIN3+ or cleared (not recorded which).

As to this clone: From the germline J gene comes the end of the CDR3, since the read stops 3 residues before it. Other DNA sequences of this sample code for an identical CDR3. The rearrangement joins TRBV18 to TRBJ1-3, with unresolved D. Germline-derived CDR1 and CDR2 are KGHSH and LQKENI. The CDR3 extends over 16 amino acids. Trimming shortened V by 3 bases and J by 2 bases, and 14 bases separated the two germline ends. The CDR3 reads CASSPAMAEAGNTIYF. CDR3 DNA, as far as it was read: TGTGCCAGCTCACCCGCCATGGCGGAGGCTGGAAACACC. The whole variable domain, filled in from reference TRBV18 and TRBJ1-3, reads NAGVMQNPRHLVRRRGQEARLRCSPMKGHSHVYWYRQLPEEGLKFMVYLQKENIIDESGMPKERFSAEFPKEGPSILRIQQVVRGDSAAYFCASSPAMAEAGNTIYFGEGSWLTVV.

About this clone itself: The CDR3 end falls 3 residues outside the read, so it is completed with the germline J gene. J is TRBJ2-3 and V is TRBV11-2; 8 bases are a match to TRBD2. The CDR3 contains 14 residues. Germline V gene lookup returns CDR1 SGHAT and CDR2 FQNNGV. The CDR3 bases that were read are TGTGCCAGCAGCTTCGGGGGGGCGGAAGAGACG. Its protein product is CASSFGGAEET. The complete CDR3 sequence is CASSFGGAEETQYF.

Comments on this clone: The read ends 3 residues before the CDR3 terminus; that terminus is restored from the germline J gene. The rearrangement uses TRBV7-9 and TRBJ1-5, with D perhaps matching TRBD1 (5 bases). This CDR3 contains 13 residues. Germline V gene lookup returns CDR1 SEHNR and CDR2 FQNEAQ (reference sequence). The germline V and J ends were trimmed by 8 bases and 3 bases, with 11 bases remaining between them. CDR3 loop: CASAGGSNQPQHF. CDR3 bases read: TGTGCCAGCGCGGGGGGGTCCAATCAGCCC.

For this clone: The read finishes 3 residues shy of the CDR3 end, and the germline J gene is used to complete it. The chain is built from TRBV18 and TRBJ2-2, with D maybe TRBD1 (6 bases). This CDR3 region has 16 residues. The ends were cut back, 3 bases at V and 7 bases at J, with 18 bases in the middle. Germline CDR1 reads KGHSH; CDR2 reads LQKENI. CDR3 DNA, as far as it was read: TGTGCCAGCTCACCCCCAAGGGTCCAGGGGATCGGGGAG. Protein: CASSPPRVQGIGE. The complete CDR3 protein is CASSPPRVQGIGELFF.

With respect to this clone: The CDR3 is cut off 3 residues early in the read; its end comes from the germline J gene. This chain uses TRBV30 with TRBJ2-6, with 10 bases identical to TRBD1. This CDR3 has 15 amino acids. Germline V gene data show CDR1 as GTSNPN and CDR2 as SVGIG (reference sequence). Unmatched junction bases numbered 3, after V lost 5 bases and J lost 2 bases. CDR3 DNA (partial): TGTGCCTGGGGGACAGGGGCAACTGGGGCCAACGTC. Encoded protein: CAWGTGATGANV. The full-length CDR3 reads as CAWGTGATGANVLTF.

Details on this clone: The read ends 3 residues early relative to the CDR3; the germline J gene fills the gap. The genes are TRBV6-4 and TRBJ2-7, with TRBD2 identical over 12 bases. Germline V gene data show CDR1 as MRHNA and CDR2 as SNTAGT. V lost 8 bases to trimming and J lost 6 bases; unmatched junction nucleotides: 14. The CDR3 extends over 16 amino acids. This chain's CDR3 is CASGGEQPGLAGEQYF. The covered CDR3 bases are TGTGCCAGCGGAGGAGAACAGCCGGGACTAGCGGGCGAG.

As for this clone: The read falls 3 residues short of the CDR3 end, and the missing part is taken from the germline J gene. This chain links TRBV30 with TRBJ1-6, with 9 nucleotides matching TRBD1. The CDR3 covers 13 residues. Trimming cost V 5 bases and J 9 bases; bases outside gene matches: 5. The V gene's germline CDR1 is GTSNPN and CDR2 SVGIG (reference sequence). The DNA read from the CDR3 is TGTGCCTGGGGACAGGGGTTGAGTTCACCC. Protein product: CAWGQGLSSP. The CDR3 in its entirety is CAWGQGLSSPLHF.

Details on this clone: The read stops 3 residues short of the end of the CDR3; the missing end is completed from the germline J gene. The chain has TRBV20-1 and TRBJ1-2; D is ambiguous. CDR1 is DFQATT, CDR2 SNEGSKA, per germline (reference sequence). Trimming removed 3 bases at V and 2 bases at J, with 10 bases between. This CDR3 contains 13 residues. The sequenced CDR3 bases are TGCAGTGCTAGTGTCAGTTTAAACTATGGC. Protein sequence: CSASVSLNYG. The full CDR3 protein reads CSASVSLNYGYTF.

Notes on this clone: Sequencing ends 3 residues short of the CDR3 end; the germline J gene provides the rest. The gene calls are TRBV14 and TRBJ2-1; 13 nucleotides align to TRBD2. The germline V gene encodes CDR1 SGHDN and CDR2 FVKESK. The CDR3 runs to 17 residues. After removal of 0 bases from V and 8 bases from J, the junction contained 7 bases not matched to a gene. CDR3: CASSQESGLAGVDEQFF. Incomplete CDR3 DNA: TGTGCCAGCAGCCAAGAAAGTGGACTAGCGGGAGTCGATGAG.

To note about this clone: Sequencing ends 3 residues short of the CDR3 end; the germline J gene provides the rest. The chain couples TRBV2 to TRBJ2-2; D may be TRBD1 (5 bases). CDR3 length: 10 residues. Germline-derived CDR1 and CDR2 are SNHLY and FYNNEI. The DNA read from the CDR3 is TGTGCCTCCACAGGAGAAAAG. Its translation is CASTGEK. The full CDR3 is CASTGEKLFF.

As concerns this clone: The read ends 3 residues shy of where the CDR3 ends; the end is completed using the germline J gene. This chain uses TRBV18 with TRBJ1-2; the D gene is possibly TRBD1 (6 bases). The CDR3 runs 17 residues. Germline lookup yields CDR1 KGHSH and CDR2 LQKENI. Trimming removed 1 base from V and 5 bases from J, with 20 bases in between. The CDR3 protein is CASSPHVLQGIPYGYTF. The DNA read from the CDR3 is TGTGCCAGCTCACCACACGTTTTACAGGGTATCCCATATGGC.

With regard to this clone: The sequence runs out 3 residues before the end of the CDR3; the remainder is reconstructed from the germline J gene. The gene calls are TRBV18 and TRBJ1-2; tentative D call: TRBD1 (5 bases). The CDR3 contains 17 residues. CDR1 and CDR2 from the germline V gene are KGHSH and LQKENI. The covered CDR3 bases are TGTGCCAGCTCATCGCAGCAGACTAGCGGGGGGAACAATGAC. It encodes CASSSQQTSGGNND. In full, the CDR3 is CASSSQQTSGGNNDYTF.

A word on this clone: The CDR3 extends 3 residues past the end of the read, so its final part is completed from the germline J gene. The rearrangement links TRBV7-9 to TRBJ2-1; a possible D gene is TRBD2 (6 bases). V lost 7 bases, J lost 0 bases, and 13 bases lay in between. This CDR3 spans 15 amino acids. CDR1 is SEHNR, CDR2 FQNEAQ, per germline (reference sequence). The CDR3 reads CASTPGRGSYNEQFF. CDR3 bases read: TGTGCCAGCACCCCTGGGCGGGGCTCCTACAATGAG.

A remark on this clone: The DNA ends 3 residues before the CDR3 does, and the rest of the CDR3 is filled in from the germline J gene. The chain links TRBV2 to TRBJ1-1; D ambiguous. This CDR3 is built from 14 residues. Per the germline V gene, CDR1 is SNHLY and CDR2 is FYNNEI. Trimming removed 6 bases at V and 5 bases at J, with 16 bases between. The CDR3 sequence is CASSYDIIGTEAFF. CDR3 DNA, as far as it was read: TGTGCCAGCAGCTACGATATAATTGGTACTGAA.

As concerns this clone: The read gets to within 3 residues of the CDR3 end, and the germline J gene fills in the rest. J is TRBJ2-2 and V is TRBV2, with 10 nucleotides matching TRBD2. This CDR3 comprises 18 residues. V shed 4 bases, J shed 4 bases, and the junction held 12 bases outside the gene matches. In germline, CDR1 is SNHLY, CDR2 FYNNEI. The CDR3 region is CASSASHHRLAGTGELFF. The sequenced CDR3 bases are TGTGCCAGCAGTGCATCTCATCATAGACTAGCGGGCACCGGGGAG.

Details on this clone: The sequenced fragment ends 3 residues before the CDR3 boundary, so the rest is inferred from the germline J gene. The chain has TRBV7-7 and TRBJ1-2, with TRBD1 as a possible D gene (6 bases). The CDR3 loop spans 14 amino acids. Germline CDR1 SSHAT, CDR2 FNYEAQ (reference sequence). CDR3 sequence reads: CASSVQGGSDTYTF. Incomplete CDR3 DNA: TGTGCCAGCAGCGTACAGGGTGGTTCAGATACC. The entire variable domain, with the rest obtained from reference TRBV7-7 and TRBJ1-2, is as follows: GAGVSQSPRYKVTKRGQDVTLRCDPISSHATLYWYQQALGQGPEFLTYFNYEAQPDKSGLPSDRFSAERPEGSISTLTIQRTEQRDSAMYRCASSVQGGSDTYTFGSGTRLTVV.

A note on this clone: The read comes to an end 3 residues before the CDR3 does, leaving the germline J gene to fill in the end. The chain recombines TRBV30 with TRBJ2-4; 7 bases are shared with TRBD1. Germline V gives CDR1 GTSNPN, CDR2 SVGIG (reference sequence). The CDR3 is 15 amino acids. CDR3 loop: CAWSYYRGGGYGQYF. The sequenced CDR3 bases are TGTGCCTGGAGTTACTACAGGGGTGGGGGCTATGGT.

With regard to this clone: The read stops 3 residues short of the end of the CDR3; the missing end is completed from the germline J gene. V usage is TRBV29-1 and J usage is TRBJ1-4; TRBD1 matches 8 bases. The ends lost 5 bases at V and 2 bases at J; junction bases unmatched: 19. The CDR3 length is 19 residues. Germline V gene sequence: CDR1 SQVTM, CDR2 ANQGSEA. The CDR3 bases that were read are TGCAGCGTTCGAGTTTGGAGAGGACAGGGAGGGAGGACTAATGAAAAA. The encoded protein is CSVRVWRGQGGRTNEK. In full, the CDR3 reads CSVRVWRGQGGRTNEKLFF.

Comment on this clone: The read terminates 3 residues ahead of where the CDR3 ends, so the germline J gene completes it. The V and J genes are TRBV7-9 and TRBJ2-1; a possible D gene is TRBD2 (5 bases). This CDR3 has 14 residues. Trimming removed 3 bases at V and 6 bases at J, with 12 bases between. Germline-derived CDR1 and CDR2 are SEHNR and FQNEAQ (reference sequence). CDR3 in amino acids: CASSFSDGINEQFF. The sequenced CDR3 bases are TGTGCCAGCAGCTTTAGCGACGGGATCAATGAG.

Regarding this clone: The read finishes 3 residues shy of the CDR3 end, and the germline J gene is used to complete it. The chain carries TRBV18 and TRBJ2-7, with D maybe TRBD1 (5 bases). Trimming cost V 0 bases and J 1 base, with 10 bases left between them. CDR1 KGHSH and CDR2 LQKENI come from the germline V gene. This CDR3 has 15 amino acids. Partial CDR3 DNA: TGTGCCAGCTCACCACCCGACAGAGTGTCCTACGAG. It specifies CASSPPDRVSYE. The CDR3 in its entirety is CASSPPDRVSYEQYF.

CDR3 region: CSAIGPPSSTDTQYF. The CDR3 bases that were read are TGCAGTGCTATAGGGCCACCTTCTAGCACAGATACG. The chain links TRBV20-1 to TRBJ2-3; D is undetermined. The CDR3 is cut off 3 residues early in the read; its end comes from the germline J gene. Looked up from germline, CDR1 is DFQATT and CDR2 is SNEGSKA (reference sequence). This CDR3 is built from 15 residues. The V and J ends lost 4 bases and 0 bases respectively, with 14 bases between them.

On this clone itself: The CDR3 extends 3 residues past the end of the read, so its final part is completed from the germline J gene. The chain links TRBV5-1 to TRBJ1-1, with a tentative D call TRBD1 (6 bases). The germline V and J ends were trimmed by 4 bases and 6 bases, with 13 bases remaining between them. The germline CDR1 and CDR2 sequences are SGHRS and YFSETQ. The CDR3 covers 13 residues. The CDR3 loop reads CASSRGDMPEAFF. CDR3 bases read: TGCGCCAGCAGCCGGGGGGACATGCCTGAA.

On this clone: The DNA ends 3 residues before the CDR3 does, and the rest of the CDR3 is filled in from the germline J gene. V is TRBV28 and J is TRBJ2-3, with D perhaps TRBD2 (5 bases). The V and J ends lost 7 bases and 3 bases respectively, with 17 bases between them. The CDR3 is made up of 15 amino acids. Germline values: CDR1 MDHEN, CDR2 SYDVKM. CDR3 residues: CASTIAGEMTDTQYF. The part of the CDR3 DNA that was read is TGTGCCAGCACTATTGCGGGCGAAATGACAGATACG.

As concerns this clone: The read comes to an end 3 residues before the CDR3 does, leaving the germline J gene to fill in the end. The gene calls are TRBV13 and TRBJ1-1; the D gene is possibly TRBD1 (5 bases). CDR1 and CDR2 from the germline V gene are PRHDT and FYEKMQ (reference sequence). Trimming removed 7 bases at V and 4 bases at J, with 13 bases between. CDR3 length: 13 amino acids. CDR3 in amino acids: CASKGPGGTEAFF. The sequenced part of the CDR3 DNA is TGTGCCAGCAAGGGGCCCGGAGGCACTGAA.

On this clone: The read ends 3 residues before the CDR3 terminus; that terminus is restored from the germline J gene. The V call is TRBV19, the J call TRBJ2-1, with 14 positions matching TRBD2. Germline loops: CDR1 LNHDA, CDR2 SQIVND (reference sequence). Trimming cost V 4 bases and J 8 bases; bases outside gene matches: 7. The CDR3 consists of 16 residues. CDR3 loop: CASSNRGLAGVHEQFF. The sequenced CDR3 bases are TGTGCCAGTAGTAATAGGGGACTAGCGGGAGTGCATGAG.

To note about this clone: From the germline J gene comes the end of the CDR3, since the read stops 3 residues before it. This chain uses TRBV7-2 with TRBJ2-1; D gene unclear. Trimming shortened V by 1 base and J by 6 bases, and 7 bases separated the two germline ends. This CDR3 spans 13 amino acids. The germline V gene has CDR1 SGHTA and CDR2 FQGNSA. This chain's CDR3 is CASSLEVPNEQFF. Partial CDR3 DNA: TGTGCCAGCAGCTTAGAGGTTCCCAATGAG.